Listed below are T cell receptor beta chains from one sample, sequenced in a study of cytomegalovirus exposure and HLA in healthy donors. Measured with immunoSEQ multiplex PCR; TCRdb has only the in-frame clones, and not every one. The data hold around 240,000 clones, with 90% observed a single time. The sequencing input was PBMCs. Every receptor here comes from a woman aged 18-29 years in good health and CMV-seronegative. Both conserved end residues are part of each CDR3. The D gene is left open where the match is weak. A row's size may be missing; if present it is once, few, many or a size class.

d_gene	v_gene	j_gene	abundance	CDR3aa	CDR3nt
TRBD1	TRBV29-1	TRBJ1-2	NA	CSASRQGTYGYTF	TGCAGCGCCTCTAGACAGGGGACCTATGGCTACACCTTC
TRBD2	TRBV5-1	TRBJ2-7	NA	CASSPIAGHSYEQYF	TGCGCCAGCAGCCCGATAGCGGGCCACTCCTACGAGCAGTACTTC
TRBD2	TRBV11-2	TRBJ2-5	NA	CASSHRTSGGETQYF	TGTGCCAGCAGCCACCGGACTAGCGGGGGGGAGACCCAGTACTTC
NA	TRBV6-1	TRBJ1-5	NA	CASSEVQDGQPQHF	TGTGCCAGCAGTGAAGTTCAGGATGGGCAGCCCCAGCATTTT
NA	TRBV7-2	TRBJ2-7	NA	CASSLVARGDEQYF	TGTGCCAGCAGCTTAGTGGCCAGGGGAGACGAGCAGTACTTC
TRBD1	TRBV5-1	TRBJ1-1	NA	CASSFTGEDTEAFF	TGCGCCAGCAGCTTTACAGGGGAGGACACTGAAGCTTTCTTT
NA	TRBV7-6	TRBJ1-2	NA	CASSLVRGDGYTF	TGTGCCAGCAGCTTAGTCCGGGGAGACGGCTACACCTTC
NA	TRBV9	TRBJ2-3	NA	CASSVGGRQYTDTQYF	TGTGCCAGCAGCGTAGGGGGCAGGCAATACACAGATACGCAGTATTTT
NA	TRBV5-5	TRBJ2-5	NA	CASSFGWETQYF	TGTGCCAGCAGCTTCGGGTGGGAGACCCAGTACTTC
NA	TRBV11-2	TRBJ1-3	NA	CASSLRSRTISGNTIYF	TGTGCCAGCAGCTTACGATCCCGGACAATCTCTGGAAACACCATATATTTT
TRBD2	TRBV5-1	TRBJ2-3	NA	CASSWVLAGDATDTQYF	TGCGCCAGCAGTTGGGTCCTGGCGGGGGATGCCACAGATACGCAGTATTTT
TRBD1	TRBV6-5	TRBJ2-2	few	CASSQTGAGGELFF	TGTGCCAGCAGTCAGACAGGGGCGGGCGGGGAGCTGTTTTTT
NA	TRBV7-2	TRBJ1-4	NA	CASSLVGGEKLFF	TGTGCCAGCAGCCTCGTCGGGGGGGAAAAACTGTTTTTT
NA	TRBV5-8	TRBJ2-7	NA	CASSFVWDTTYEQYF	TGTGCCAGCAGCTTTGTCTGGGACACAACTTACGAGCAGTACTTC
NA	TRBV10-1	TRBJ1-3	NA	CASSEEAGNTIYF	TGCGCCAGCAGTGAAGAGGCTGGAAACACCATATATTTT
TRBD1	TRBV7-9	TRBJ2-4	NA	CASSPRTGENIQYF	TGTGCCAGCAGCCCCCGGACAGGAGAAAACATTCAGTACTTC
NA	TRBV6-5	TRBJ1-5	NA	CASRPQGNQPQHF	TGTGCCAGCAGGCCTCAGGGGAATCAGCCCCAGCATTTT
NA	TRBV7-3	TRBJ1-1	NA	CASSLNGGRFTEAFF	TGTGCCAGCAGCTTAAATGGGGGGAGATTCACTGAAGCTTTCTTT
TRBD1	TRBV18	TRBJ1-5	NA	CASTGQGSPYSNQPQHF	TGTGCCAGCACGGGACAGGGATCCCCCTATAGCAATCAGCCCCAGCATTTT
NA	TRBV20-1	TRBJ1-1	NA	CSVRAVPEAFF	TGCAGTGTGAGGGCAGTACCTGAAGCTTTCTTT
NA	TRBV4-1	TRBJ2-2	NA	CASSQVSGSAGELFF	TGCGCCAGCAGCCAAGTTTCAGGGTCAGCCGGGGAGCTGTTTTTT
NA	TRBV7-9	TRBJ2-5	NA	CASSLGWQSETQYF	TGTGCCAGCAGCTTAGGTTGGCAGTCGGAGACCCAGTACTTC
TRBD1	TRBV28	TRBJ2-1	NA	CASSYLVGQGWDEQFF	TGTGCCAGCAGTTACCTCGTAGGACAGGGGTGGGATGAGCAGTTCTTC
NA	TRBV5-5	TRBJ2-7	once	CASSLDPRNYEQYF	TGTGCCAGCAGCTTGGATCCCAGAAACTACGAGCAGTACTTC